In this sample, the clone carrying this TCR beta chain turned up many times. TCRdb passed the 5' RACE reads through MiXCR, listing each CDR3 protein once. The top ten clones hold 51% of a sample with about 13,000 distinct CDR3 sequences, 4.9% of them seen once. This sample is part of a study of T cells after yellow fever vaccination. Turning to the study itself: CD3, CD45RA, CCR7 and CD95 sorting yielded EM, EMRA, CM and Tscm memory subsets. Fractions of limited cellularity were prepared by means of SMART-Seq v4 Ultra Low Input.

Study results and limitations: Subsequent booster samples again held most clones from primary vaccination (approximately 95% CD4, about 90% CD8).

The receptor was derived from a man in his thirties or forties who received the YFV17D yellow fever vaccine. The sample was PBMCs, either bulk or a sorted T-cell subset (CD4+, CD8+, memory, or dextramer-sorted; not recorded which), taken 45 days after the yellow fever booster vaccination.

The CDR3 loop reads CASSRPLIDGVIRGYTF. CDR3 nucleotide sequence: TGTGCCAGCTCTCGCCCGTTAATCGACGGCGTTATTCGGGGCTACACCTTC. This sequence joins TRBV18 and TRBJ1-2; D is unclear. The CDR3 covers 17 residues. Germline values: CDR1 KGHSH, CDR2 LQKENI. V was clipped by 6 bases and J by 8 bases, with 28 bases between them.